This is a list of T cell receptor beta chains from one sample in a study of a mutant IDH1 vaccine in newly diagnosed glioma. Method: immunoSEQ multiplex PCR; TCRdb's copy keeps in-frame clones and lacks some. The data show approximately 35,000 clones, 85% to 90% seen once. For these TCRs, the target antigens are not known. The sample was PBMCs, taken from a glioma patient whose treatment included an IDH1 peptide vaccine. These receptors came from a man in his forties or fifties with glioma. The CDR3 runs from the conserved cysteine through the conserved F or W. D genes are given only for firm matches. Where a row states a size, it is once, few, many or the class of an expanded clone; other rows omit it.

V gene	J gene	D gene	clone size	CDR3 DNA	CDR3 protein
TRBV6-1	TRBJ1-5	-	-	TGTGCCAGCAGTCAGGGACGGAACAATCAGCCCCAGCATTTT	CASSQGRNNQPQHF
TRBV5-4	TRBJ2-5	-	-	TGTGCCAGCAGCTTCCGGGACATTTCCGAGACCCAGTACTTC	CASSFRDISETQYF
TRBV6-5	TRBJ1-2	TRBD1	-	TGTGCCAGCAGCGCAGGGACAGGGACTTATGGCTACACCTTC	CASSAGTGTYGYTF
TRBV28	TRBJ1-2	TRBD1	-	TGTGCCAGCAGTCCTGGGACAGACCTTCCTTATAGGTATGGCTACACCTTC	CASSPGTDLPYRYGYTF
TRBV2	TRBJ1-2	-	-	TGTGCCAGCAGTGAACTAACAACCTGGAACTATGGCTACACCTTC	CASSELTTWNYGYTF
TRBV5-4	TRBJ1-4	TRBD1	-	TGTGCCAGCAGCGTGGGACAGAGTAATGAAAAACTGTTTTTT	CASSVGQSNEKLFF
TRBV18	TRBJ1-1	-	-	TGTGCCAGCTCACCACCCAAACTTACGAACACTGAAGCTTTCTTT	CASSPPKLTNTEAFF
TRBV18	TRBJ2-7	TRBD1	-	TGTGCCAGCTCAGGCGGGACAGGGCAGCCCTACGAGCAGTACTTC	CASSGGTGQPYEQYF
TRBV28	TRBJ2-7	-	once	TGTGCCAGCAGTTTTCGGCCCTACGAGCAGTACTTC	CASSFRPYEQYF
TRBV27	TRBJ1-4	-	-	TGTGCCAGCAGTTTATCTAGTCAGTATAATGAAAAACTGTTTTTT	CASSLSSQYNEKLFF
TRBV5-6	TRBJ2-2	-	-	TGTGCCAGCAGCTTATCCGTGGGGGCGGACGGGGAGCTGTTTTTT	CASSLSVGADGELFF
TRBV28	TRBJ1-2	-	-	TGTGCCAGCAGACCAAACTCCCCGGGCAGGGAGGATGGCTACACCTTC	CASRPNSPGREDGYTF
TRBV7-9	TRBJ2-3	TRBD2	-	TGTGCCAGCAGCCGAGCTGTAGCGGGAGTCGGAGATACGCAGTATTTT	CASSRAVAGVGDTQYF
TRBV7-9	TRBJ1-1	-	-	TGTGCCAGCAGCCCAGCGGGGGCCACTGAAGCTTTCTTT	CASSPAGATEAFF
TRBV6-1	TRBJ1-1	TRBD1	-	TGTGCCAGCAAGGACAGGGCCCCGAACACTGAAGCTTTCTTT	CASKDRAPNTEAFF
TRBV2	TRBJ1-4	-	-	TGTGCCAGCAGTCTAGTGGGGGAAAAACTGTTTTTT	CASSLVGEKLFF
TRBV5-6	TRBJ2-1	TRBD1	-	TGTGCCAGCAGCCCTAGGGACAGGCACAATGAGCAGTTCTTC	CASSPRDRHNEQFF
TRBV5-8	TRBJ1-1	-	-	TGTGCCAGCAGCTTGTATGGGATGGGCACTGAAGCTTTCTTT	CASSLYGMGTEAFF
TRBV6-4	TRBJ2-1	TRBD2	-	TGTGCCAGCAGGACTAGCGGGGAACTGTCCAATGAGCAGTTCTTC	CASRTSGELSNEQFF
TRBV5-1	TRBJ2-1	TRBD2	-	TGCGCCAGCATCCCTCGTGCGGGGGCCTACAATGAGCAGTTCTTC	CASIPRAGAYNEQFF
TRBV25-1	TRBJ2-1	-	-	TGTGCCAGCAGTGAGGCCCGGGTCGGCGGTGAGCAGTTCTTC	CASSEARVGGEQFF
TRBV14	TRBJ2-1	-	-	TGTGCCAGCAGCCACCAGGGAGGAATACCAACAAATGAGCAGTTCTTC	CASSHQGGIPTNEQFF
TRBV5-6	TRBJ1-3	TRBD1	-	TGTGCCAGCAGCCTATATACAGGGGGCTCTGGAAACACCATATATTTT	CASSLYTGGSGNTIYF
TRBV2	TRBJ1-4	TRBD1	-	TGTGCCAGCAGCCCCACAGGGGGCCAAAATGAAAAACTGTTTTTT	CASSPTGGQNEKLFF
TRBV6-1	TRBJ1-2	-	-	TGTGCCAGCAGTGAAGCTTCCTCAACGGGCTTTGGCTACACCTTC	CASSEASSTGFGYTF
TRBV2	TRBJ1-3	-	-	TGTGCCAGCAGTGAAACCAGGGCGATAAACACCATATATTTT	CASSETRAINTIYF
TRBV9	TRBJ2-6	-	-	TGTGCCAGCAGCGTAGCAGGGAGTATCCCTGGGGCCAACGTCCTGACTTTC	CASSVAGSIPGANVLTF
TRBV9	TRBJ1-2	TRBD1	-	TGTGCCAGCAGCGTAGGTACAGGGGGATATGGCTACACCTTC	CASSVGTGGYGYTF
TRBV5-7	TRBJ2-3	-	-	TGTGCCAGCAGCCCCCGAGATACGCAGTATTTT	CASSPRDTQYF
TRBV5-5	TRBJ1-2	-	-	TGTGCCAGCAGCTTGGCCTTTGGGGGAAATAACTATGGCTACACCTTC	CASSLAFGGNNYGYTF
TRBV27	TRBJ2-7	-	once	TGTGCCAGCAGTTTATCGGGGACCTCTAGGAGGGGTGAGCAGTACTTC	CASSLSGTSRRGEQYF
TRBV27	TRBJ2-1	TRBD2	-	TGTGCCAGCAGCCTAAGGCCCCACCGACTAGCGGGAGGGGAGCAGTTCTTC	CASSLRPHRLAGGEQFF
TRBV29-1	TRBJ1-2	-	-	TGCAGCGTCGCGGCAGGGGCGGACTATGGCTACACCTTC	CSVAAGADYGYTF
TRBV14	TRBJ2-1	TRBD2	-	TGTGCCAGCAGCCAAATATTAGCGGGGGGCCAAGAGGAGCAGTTCTTC	CASSQILAGGQEEQFF
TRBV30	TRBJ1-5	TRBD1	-	TGTGCCTGGAGGGGACAGGGATATCAGCCCCAGCATTTT	CAWRGQGYQPQHF
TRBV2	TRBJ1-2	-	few	TGTGCCAGCAGTGAAGCTTACGGTAACTATGGCTACACCTTC	CASSEAYGNYGYTF
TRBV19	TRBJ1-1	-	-	TGTGCCACCAAGACTGAGAACACTGAAGCTTTCTTT	CATKTENTEAFF
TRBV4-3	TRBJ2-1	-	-	TGCGCCAGCAGCCAAGGGGGGACCCACTACAATGAGCAGTTCTTC	CASSQGGTHYNEQFF
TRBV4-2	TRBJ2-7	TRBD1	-	TGTGCCAGCAGCCAATGGCTCGGGACAGGCGGGTACGAGCAGTACTTC	CASSQWLGTGGYEQYF
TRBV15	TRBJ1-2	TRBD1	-	TGTGCCACCAGCAGCGACAGACAGGGCCGCTATGGCTACACCTTC	CATSSDRQGRYGYTF
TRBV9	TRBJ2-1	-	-	TGTGCCAGCAGCCCTCGGGACCACTCCTCCAATGAGCAGTTCTTC	CASSPRDHSSNEQFF
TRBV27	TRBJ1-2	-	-	TGTGCCAGCAGCGACCAAGTTAAGTATGGCGGCTACACCTTC	CASSDQVKYGGYTF
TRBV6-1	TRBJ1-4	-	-	TGTGCCAGCAGTGCTTCACCGGGACAAGGAGGTGAAAAACTGTTTTTT	CASSASPGQGGEKLFF
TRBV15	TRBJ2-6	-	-	TGTGCCACCAGCAGAGATATAGGGGGAACTGGGGCCAACGTCCTGACTTTC	CATSRDIGGTGANVLTF
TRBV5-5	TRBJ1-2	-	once	TGTGCCAGCAGCTTGGCCGGTGCGGGAAACTATGGCTACACCTTC	CASSLAGAGNYGYTF
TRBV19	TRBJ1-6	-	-	TGTGCCAGTAGTATAGTGGGCCTTTATAATTCACCCCTCCACTTT	CASSIVGLYNSPLHF
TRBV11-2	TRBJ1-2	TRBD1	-	TGTGCCAGCAGCTCGCGGGACAGGGGGCATGGCTACACCTTC	CASSSRDRGHGYTF
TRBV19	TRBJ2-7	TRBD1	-	TGTGCCAGTAGTAGGGCCGTTAGTTTCGGGACAGATTACGAGCAGTACTTC	CASSRAVSFGTDYEQYF
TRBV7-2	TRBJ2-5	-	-	TGTGCCAGCAGCTTACAAGGAGGGCGGGAGACCCAGTACTTC	CASSLQGGRETQYF
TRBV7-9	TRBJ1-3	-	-	TGTGCCAGCAGCTACGACGGAGGCTCTGGAAACACCATATATTTT	CASSYDGGSGNTIYF
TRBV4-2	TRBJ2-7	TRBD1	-	TGTGCCAGCAGCCAGGCCCCTAGGGGGCCGCAATACGAGCAGTACTTC	CASSQAPRGPQYEQYF
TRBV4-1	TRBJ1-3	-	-	TGCGCCAGCAGCCAAGATACCAGAAACACCATATATTTT	CASSQDTRNTIYF
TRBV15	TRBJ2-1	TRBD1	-	TGTGCCACCAGCAGAGATCTACAGGGGGCATGGGATGAGCAGTTCTTC	CATSRDLQGAWDEQFF
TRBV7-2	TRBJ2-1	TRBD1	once	TGTGCCAGCAGCTTAGTGGTTGGGGGACAGGGGTCCCCGGGGCAGTTCTTC	CASSLVVGGQGSPGQFF
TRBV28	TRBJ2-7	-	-	TGTGCCAGCAGTTTATTCGGCGGCCACTCCTACGAGCAGTACTTC	CASSLFGGHSYEQYF